These T cell receptor beta chains were read from a single sample in a study of T-cell memory formation after mild COVID-19. From the 5' RACE reads, TCRdb called clonotypes with MiXCR, one entry per CDR3 protein. The table shows under 250,000 distinct CDR3 sequences, with approximately 15% occurring only once. Sequenced material: PBMCs or a T cell subset sorted from them (not recorded which). These receptors were obtained from an adult woman who had mild COVID-19 (a few samples of this study predate the infection). Cell type and time point are not known. Both conserved end residues are part of each CDR3. D genes are given only for firm matches. Size tells how often a clone was seen (once, few, many) or the class of an expanded clone, and some rows leave it out.

d_gene,v_gene,j_gene,abundance,CDR3nt,CDR3aa
NA,TRBV20-1,TRBJ1-5,NA,TGCAGTGCTAGTGGCGGGAAAAATCAGCCCCAGCATTTT,CSASGGKNQPQHF
NA,TRBV7-9,TRBJ2-7,NA,TGTGCCAGCAGCTATGCCTTCGGCGAGCAGTACTTC,CASSYAFGEQYF
TRBD1,TRBV7-2,TRBJ1-2,few,TGTGCCAGCAGCTCTCCGGACAGGGGGCACTTTGGCTACACCTTC,CASSSPDRGHFGYTF
TRBD2,TRBV7-2,TRBJ2-3,few,TGTGCCAGCAGCTTACGGTTGGGGGGAGGGGCTACAGATACGCAGTATTTT,CASSLRLGGGATDTQYF
NA,TRBV10-3,TRBJ1-2,NA,TGTGCCATCAGTGAGTCGACGGAGGGGGATGGCTACACCTTC,CAISESTEGDGYTF
NA,TRBV7-9,TRBJ2-3,NA,TGTGCCAGCAGCTTAGGGGGCGCAAGAACAGATACGCAGTATTTT,CASSLGGARTDTQYF
NA,TRBV18,TRBJ1-2,few,TGTGCCAGCTCACCGGAACAGGGAGGCGACTATGGCTACACCTTC,CASSPEQGGDYGYTF
TRBD2,TRBV5-6,TRBJ2-1,few,TGTGCCAGCAGCGCGCCGTTTGGCGGGGGATCGGGTAATGAGCAGTTCTTC,CASSAPFGGGSGNEQFF
NA,TRBV20-1,TRBJ2-3,many,TGCAGTGCTTTTACGACTAACGGCGGAGATACGCAGTATTTT,CSAFTTNGGDTQYF
NA,TRBV29-1,TRBJ1-2,many,TGCGTCTCCCGTGGGACGAACTATGGCTACACCTTC,CVSRGTNYGYTF
NA,TRBV11-3,TRBJ2-7,few,TGTGCCAGCAGCTTTATGAGGGAGCGCAAGCAGTACTTC,CASSFMRERKQYF
TRBD2,TRBV7-7,TRBJ2-5,NA,TGTGCCAGCAGCCAAGGGACTATCCAAGAGACCCAGTACTTC,CASSQGTIQETQYF
TRBD1,TRBV12-3/TRBV12-4,TRBJ1-2,NA,TGTGCCAGCAGCTCTGGACAGGGTGCCTATGGCTACACCTTC,CASSSGQGAYGYTF
TRBD2,TRBV7-9,TRBJ2-3,few,TGTGCCAGCAGCTTTGGCGGGGGGCCGGGAGATACGCAGTATTTT,CASSFGGGPGDTQYF